The rows below give T cell receptor beta chains drawn from one sample of a study of shared clonotypes between healthy human individuals. Assay: immunoSEQ multiplex PCR; the TCRdb copy retains only in-frame clones and omits some. Of about 2.1 million clones listed, around 93% are singletons. Sequenced: naive CD8+ T cells from PBMCs. These receptors were collected from a man younger than 30 in good health. Some clones in this sample may be carry-over from other donors' samples. Each CDR3 is given without its conserved first and last residue.

TRBJ1-4,12,TRBV7-9,ASSVGDFNEKLF
TRBJ2-7,11,TRBV28,ASSTTGGYEQY
TRBJ1-2,11,TRBV13,ASSSGRGYGYT
TRBJ1-1,10,TRBV28,ASSSWGSEAF
TRBJ2-7,10,TRBV7-9,ASSLGRWEQY
TRBJ1-1,11,TRBV9,ASSAGGNTEAF
TRBJ2-1,11,TRBV7-3,ASSLMRGDEQF
TRBJ2-1,13,TRBV18,ASSLARLAVYEQF
TRBJ2-2,12,TRBV28,ASSPLGGGGELF
TRBJ2-3,10,TRBV19,ASSISTDTQY
TRBJ2-1,12,TRBV19,ASSIVGLYNEQF
TRBJ2-2,14,TRBV7-2,ATSPSVRPNTGELF
TRBJ1-1,14,TRBV11-2,ASSLWEQGMNTEAF
TRBJ2-1,17,TRBV28,ASSPDRVTAGVPLNEQF
TRBJ2-2,14,TRBV7-7,ASSSGLAVTTGELF
TRBJ2-1,14,TRBV28,ASSFPFRTGDNEQF
TRBJ1-2,13,TRBV2,ASSPRTGGDYGYT
TRBJ2-1,10,TRBV30,AWSVVEDEQF
TRBJ1-1,12,TRBV27,ASSFHLRGTEAF
TRBJ2-2,11,TRBV27,ASSTIGTGELF
TRBJ2-1,12,TRBV19,ASSIVHGNNEQF
TRBJ1-1,13,TRBV9,ASSAGGPTNTEAF
TRBJ2-7,11,TRBV14,ASARDGIYEQY
TRBJ2-5,11,TRBV7-9,ASSPPTGETQY
TRBJ2-7,15,TRBV29-1,SVEDGRGTAKPYEQY
TRBJ2-5,13,TRBV5-1,ASSLGPAGQETQY
TRBJ2-5,12,TRBV9,ASSLQGAQETQY
TRBJ1-1,12,TRBV7-2,ASSQRGVNTEAF
TRBJ1-5,13,TRBV5-5,ASSPGTEGNQPQH
TRBJ2-7,11,TRBV10-2,ASRWGSSYEQY
TRBJ2-5,12,TRBV11-3,ASSSRQGQETQY
TRBJ2-1,9,TRBV5-1,ASSNGGEQF
TRBJ1-1,10,TRBV28,ASRTQGAEAF
TRBJ1-2,11,TRBV5-1,ASSLRQGDGYT
TRBJ2-7,14,TRBV29-1,SVEDLPGTGSYEQY
TRBJ2-2,14,TRBV29-1,SVVGPWEGPTGELF
TRBJ2-2,15,TRBV7-6,ASRVLAGDVMTGELF
TRBJ2-2,18,TRBV7-6,ASSLWGELAGEANTGELF
TRBJ2-1,13,TRBV6-6,ASSYSRGSYNEQF
TRBJ2-7,12,TRBV7-9,ASSSPQDRGEQY
TRBJ1-2,12,TRBV11-2,ASSLDQAGSGYT
TRBJ2-3,14,TRBV10-1,ASSERVAVSTDTQY
TRBJ2-7,13,TRBV7-9,ASSPKTGPTYEQY
TRBJ1-5,15,TRBV7-9,ASSSSSGAGSNQPQH
TRBJ1-1,11,TRBV2,ASSEIQGTEAF
TRBJ1-2,14,TRBV9,ASSVESGARAYGYT
TRBJ2-3,12,TRBV27,ASRNLLPTDTQY
TRBJ2-1,12,TRBV28,ASSFRTPRNEQF
TRBJ1-5,15,TRBV27,ASSSSVADRSNQPQH
TRBJ2-7,13,TRBV9,ASSVVAESSYEQY
TRBJ2-7,14,TRBV9,ASSASPQPSRGEQY
TRBJ1-5,11,TRBV6-5,ASSPNYREPQH
TRBJ2-5,12,TRBV9,ASSGTGVWETQY
TRBJ2-2,12,TRBV29-1,SVRPGRETGELF
TRBJ2-1,12,TRBV19,ASSPQPAAGEQF
TRBJ1-2,14,TRBV5-6,ASSPTGGAANYGYT
TRBJ1-5,13,TRBV21-1,ASIHLLWRNQPQH
TRBJ2-6,15,TRBV11-1,ASSLVVRGAGANVLT
TRBJ2-1,10,TRBV29-1,SVVLIGNEQF